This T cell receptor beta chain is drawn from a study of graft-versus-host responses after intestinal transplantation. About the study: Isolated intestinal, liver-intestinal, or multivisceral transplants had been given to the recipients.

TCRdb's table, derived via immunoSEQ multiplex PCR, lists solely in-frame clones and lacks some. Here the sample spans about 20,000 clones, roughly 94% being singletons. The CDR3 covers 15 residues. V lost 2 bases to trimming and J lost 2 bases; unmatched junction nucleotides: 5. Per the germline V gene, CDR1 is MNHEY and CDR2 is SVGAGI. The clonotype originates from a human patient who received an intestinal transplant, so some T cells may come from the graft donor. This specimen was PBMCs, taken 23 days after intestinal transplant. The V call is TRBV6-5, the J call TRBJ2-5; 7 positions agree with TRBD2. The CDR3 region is CASSYSLAVQETQYF. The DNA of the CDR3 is TGTGCCAGCAGTTACAGCCTAGCGGTTCAAGAGACCCAGTACTTC.